A selection of T cell receptor beta chains follows, all from one sample in a study of T cells after yellow fever vaccination. TCRdb redid the calling of the 5' RACE reads with MiXCR, one entry per CDR3 protein. The repertoire holds about 250,000 distinct CDR3 sequences, roughly 3.7% seen once, with over 15% in the top ten. The sample in question was PBMCs, obtained 15 days after the yellow fever booster vaccination. These receptors originate from a young man who received the YFV17D yellow fever vaccine. CDR3s include the opening cysteine and the closing phenylalanine or tryptophan. D genes are given only for firm matches. Size values are once, few and many counts, or a class for expanded clones, and some rows have none.

clone size	D gene	J gene	V gene	CDR3 length	CDR3 DNA	CDR3 protein
many	TRBD1	TRBJ2-1	TRBV19	14	TGTGCCAGTGCCCAGGGGGACAGATACAATGAGCAGTTCTTC	CASAQGDRYNEQFF
many	.	TRBJ2-5	TRBV4-1	15	TGCGCCAGCAGCCAAGCACCAAGCTCCCAAGAGACCCAGTACTTC	CASSQAPSSQETQYF
.	.	TRBJ1-1	TRBV11-3	16	TGTGCCAGCAGCTTTAAAGCCCCCCGGGACGGGGATTGGGCTTTCTTT	CASSFKAPRDGDWAFF
many	TRBD2	TRBJ2-2	TRBV20-1	18	TGCAGTGCTACCTCCGATCTAGCGGGGGGCGAGCTCACCGGGGAGCTGTTTTTT	CSATSDLAGGELTGELFF
many	.	TRBJ2-5	TRBV7-7	14	TGTGCCAGCAGCTTAGGGTTCCAAGGAGAGACCCAGTACTTC	CASSLGFQGETQYF
many	.	TRBJ2-6	TRBV25-1	16	TGTGCCAGCAGTGCTCAGGGAAGCTCTGGGGCCAACGTCCTGACTTTC	CASSAQGSSGANVLTF
many	TRBD1	TRBJ2-7	TRBV7-9	15	TGTGCCAGCACCATCAGACAGGGGAGCTCCTACGAGCAGTACTTC	CASTIRQGSSYEQYF
few	.	TRBJ1-6	TRBV20-1	14	TGCAGTGCTAAGATACGGGGGTTCGGGTCACCCCTCCACTTT	CSAKIRGFGSPLHF
many	.	TRBJ2-5	TRBV7-2	12	TGTGCCAGCAGCTTGAGTAAGGGGACCCAGTACTTC	CASSLSKGTQYF
many	TRBD2	TRBJ2-1	TRBV2	14	TGTGCCAGCAGCGTGGTAGCGGGGGCCAATGAGCAGTTCTTC	CASSVVAGANEQFF
many	.	TRBJ2-3	TRBV20-1	13	TGCAGTGCGGCAGGGTCAGGGACAGATACGCAGTATTTT	CSAAGSGTDTQYF
many	.	TRBJ2-3	TRBV5-1	18	TGCGCCAGCAGCTTGGAGGTGGGGCGCGAGGCTGACACAGATACGCAGTATTTT	CASSLEVGREADTDTQYF
.	.	TRBJ2-5	TRBV6-2/TRBV6-3	13	TGTGCCAGCAGCCCCCCGGGGGCAGAGACCCAGTACTTC	CASSPPGAETQYF
many	TRBD1	TRBJ2-5	TRBV5-1	17	TGCGCCAGCAGCCCGGCTCCCTTGACAGGGGTACAAGAGACCCAGTACTTC	CASSPAPLTGVQETQYF
many	.	TRBJ2-1	TRBV20-1	15	TGCAGTGCTCCCCATTGGGCGGGGGCATACAATGAGCAGTTCTTC	CSAPHWAGAYNEQFF
many	.	TRBJ2-3	TRBV5-5	15	TGTGCCAGCAGCTTGTCGTCGGTAGCAGCCGATACGCAGTATTTT	CASSLSSVAADTQYF
many	TRBD1	TRBJ1-2	TRBV3-1	15	TGTGCCAGCAGCCCATGGGACAGGAAAAATTATGGCTACACCTTC	CASSPWDRKNYGYTF
few	TRBD1	TRBJ1-2	TRBV10-2	14	TGCGCCAGCAACCGGGACAGGGATCTTTTTGGCTACACCTTC	CASNRDRDLFGYTF
many	.	TRBJ1-4	TRBV18	15	TGTGCCAGCTCACCATCGGCATTAACTAATGAAAAACTGTTTTTT	CASSPSALTNEKLFF
many	.	TRBJ2-4	TRBV20-1	16	TGCAGTGCCCCCCCCCAGGGAATCTCTGTTAAAAACATTCAGTACTTC	CSAPPQGISVKNIQYF
many	.	TRBJ2-5	TRBV7-3	14	TGTGCCAGCAGCTTAAACGGGTTAGGGGAGACCCAGTACTTC	CASSLNGLGETQYF
many	.	TRBJ1-1	TRBV12-3/TRBV12-4	13	TGTGCCAGCACCCGCAGGGGGAACACTGAAGCTTTCTTT	CASTRRGNTEAFF
many	.	TRBJ1-2	TRBV20-1	11	TGCAGTGCTAGAGCGCAGCGCGGGAACACCTTC	CSARAQRGNTF
many	.	TRBJ1-1	TRBV9	14	TGTGCCAGCAGCGTAGTGGGAGGTAACACTGAAGCTTTCTTT	CASSVVGGNTEAFF
many	.	TRBJ1-1	TRBV5-1	15	TGCGCCAGCAGCTTGGCAATGCTATCGAACACTGAAGCTTTCTTT	CASSLAMLSNTEAFF
many	.	TRBJ2-5	TRBV4-1	14	TGCGCCAGCAGCCACCGGGACGGTCAAGAGACCCAGTACTTC	CASSHRDGQETQYF
many	.	TRBJ1-2	TRBV12-3/TRBV12-4	12	TGTGCCAGCAGTTTTGGAAACTATGGCTACACCTTC	CASSFGNYGYTF
many	.	TRBJ2-1	TRBV28	11	TGTGCCAGCAGTTTGAGCTTTGAGCAGTTCTTC	CASSLSFEQFF
many	.	TRBJ2-1	TRBV5-4	14	TGTGCCAGCAGCTTGGAAGGGGCAGGGGATGAGCAGTTCTTC	CASSLEGAGDEQFF
few	TRBD1	TRBJ1-2	TRBV4-2	15	TGTGCCAGCAGCCAAGGGGACAGGGATGGCTATGGCTACACCTTC	CASSQGDRDGYGYTF
many	.	TRBJ2-1	TRBV10-1	14	TGCGCCAGCAGTGAGTCGGGGGCGGGGAATGAGCAGTTCTTC	CASSESGAGNEQFF
many	TRBD1	TRBJ1-1	TRBV28	14	TGTGCCAGCAGTACAGGGGGTTGGAACACTGAAGCTTTCTTT	CASSTGGWNTEAFF
many	.	TRBJ2-5	TRBV20-1	13	TGCAGTGCTAGAGACCTAGAATTGGGGACCCAGTACTTC	CSARDLELGTQYF
many	.	TRBJ1-1	TRBV5-6	12	TGTGCCAGCAGCTTGGGCGACACTGAAGCTTTCTTT	CASSLGDTEAFF
.	TRBD1	TRBJ1-1	TRBV18	16	TGTGCCAGCTCGCCCGGGACAGGGGGCACGAACACTGAAGCTTTCTTT	CASSPGTGGTNTEAFF
many	.	TRBJ2-3	TRBV5-1	15	TGCGCCAGCAGCGCCGGAGTACCTCTCACAGATACGCAGTATTTT	CASSAGVPLTDTQYF
many	.	TRBJ1-1	TRBV20-1	14	TGCAGTGCCATAGGTGTACGGCCTGGGAATGAAGCTTTCTTT	CSAIGVRPGNEAFF
many	TRBD2	TRBJ2-1	TRBV7-2	15	TGTGCCAGCAGCCCGGAGCGGGGGGGCTACAATGAGCAGTTCTTC	CASSPERGGYNEQFF